Detailed here is one T cell receptor (beta chain). Its specific antigen is unknown. Base-call qualities are not available, and no considerably larger clone is one nucleotide away. The source of the sample is a study of blood T cell repertoires in COVID-19 (TCRdb year 2020). Study-level background: Collaborator samples came from the United States, Italy and Spain and covered acute and convalescent phases of COVID-19. Where available, HLA class I and class II types were obtained from metadata supplied by the sample provider rather than from assay-based typing. A de-identified subject ID, COVID-19 status, age in years and sex were almost always included in the sample metadata. Samples came from the ongoing ImmuneRACE study (first 160 participants) plus 1,254 subjects from 6 global collaborators. The prospective study material was composed of cDNA or gDNA derived from T cells, B-cell-depleted T cells, or PBMCs. The repertoires were released in a freely available public database meant as a resource for research on the immune response to SARS-CoV-2. The dataset comprised deeply sampled blood TCRbeta repertoires from subjects exposed to, actively infected with, or recovered from COVID-19.

Enrolling through a virtual design, the prospective study's participants ranged in age from roughly 18 to 90 years and lived across 20 to 30 United States geographic areas. To assign participants to cohorts, the prospective study relied on clinical history that participants themselves reported in a screening survey and a study questionnaire. Recovered participants in ImmuneRACE Cohort 3 were defined as having two consecutive negative NP/OP PCR tests, clearance from a healthcare professional, or resolution of symptoms. In the prospective study, mobile phlebotomists collected whole blood, serum and a nasopharyngeal or oropharyngeal swab from each participant. Additional blood draws and questionnaires over an approximately 2-month period could optionally be provided by prospective study participants. Blood samples from the prospective study were shipped frozen or at room temperature prior to DNA extraction.

TCRbeta CDR3 regions were amplified from genomic DNA by means of the immunoSEQ Assay, a bias-controlled multiplex PCR. In the original analysis: Nucleated cell counts per sample were estimated from amplification of reference gene primers within the assay. To quantify the absolute abundance of each unique TCRbeta CDR3 rearrangement, sequence reads were collapsed and filtered. For each sample, productive Simpson clonality was calculated as the square root of Simpson's diversity index over productive rearrangements. Sourced from immuneACCESS, this table was stored by TCRdb with only in-frame sequences that have V and J called. A share of the clones is absent; for the studies checked, an unresolved V gene accounts for under half, and the remainder has no known explanation. V and J calls plus clone size are reproduced from that table; the DNA served to infer D and trimming. This sample comprises about 410,000 clones, roughly 91% of them detected only once. Around 0.6% of the sample rests with the top ten.

Here is what the overall study found, with its caveats: How much clinical and demographic metadata was included differed by source and by participant, and the metadata was provided uncurated.

The sample consisted of PBMCs or T cells enriched from blood (not recorded which). This TCR was recovered from a man younger than 35 who had recovered from COVID-19.

The CDR3 region has the sequence CASSTPGTSEVEQFF. The base sequence is TGTGCCAGCAGTACACCCGGGACTAGCGAGGTGGAGCAGTTCTTC. The chain uses TRBV28 and TRBJ2-1; TRBD2 lines up with 10 middle nucleotides. CDR1 and CDR2, looked up from the germline V gene, are MDHEN and SYDVKM. Unmatched junction bases come to 11, with V trimmed by 5 bases and J by 10 bases. The cysteine opens and the phenylalanine closes a CDR3 of 15 amino acids. CDR3 DNA only is kept here, 45 bases in frame from base 1.